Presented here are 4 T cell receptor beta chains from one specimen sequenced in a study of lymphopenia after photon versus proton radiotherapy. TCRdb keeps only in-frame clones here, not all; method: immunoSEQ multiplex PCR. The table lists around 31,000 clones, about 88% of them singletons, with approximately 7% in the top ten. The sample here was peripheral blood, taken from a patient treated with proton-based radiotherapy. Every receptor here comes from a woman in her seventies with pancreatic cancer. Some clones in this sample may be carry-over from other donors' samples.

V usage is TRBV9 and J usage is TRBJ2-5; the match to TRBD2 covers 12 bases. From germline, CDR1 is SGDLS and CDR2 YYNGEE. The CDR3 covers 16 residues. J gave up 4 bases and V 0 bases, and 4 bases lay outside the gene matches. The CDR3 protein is CASSVGLAGVPETQYF. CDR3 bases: TGTGCCAGCAGCGTAGGACTAGCGGGAGTTCCAGAGACCCAGTACTTC.

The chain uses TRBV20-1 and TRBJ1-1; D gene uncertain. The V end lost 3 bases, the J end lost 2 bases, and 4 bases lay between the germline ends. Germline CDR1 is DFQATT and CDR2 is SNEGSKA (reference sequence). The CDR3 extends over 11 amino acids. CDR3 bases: TGCAGTGCTAGGGTTAACACTGAAGCTTTCTTT. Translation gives CSARVNTEAFF.

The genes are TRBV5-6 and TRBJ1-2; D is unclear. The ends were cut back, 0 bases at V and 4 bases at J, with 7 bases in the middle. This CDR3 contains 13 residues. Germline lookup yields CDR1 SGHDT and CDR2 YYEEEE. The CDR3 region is CASSLVTSYGYTF. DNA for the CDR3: TGTGCCAGCAGCTTGGTGACATCCTATGGCTACACCTTC.

In nucleotides, the CDR3 is TGTGCCTGGAGTGGTCGGGAGTGGACCGGGGAGCTGTTTTTT. This gives the protein CAWSGREWTGELFF. The chain recombines TRBV30 with TRBJ2-2; maybe TRBD2 (6 bases). Between the trimmed V and J ends, which lost 1 base and 5 bases, there was a span of 11 bases. From germline, CDR1 is GTSNPN and CDR2 SVGIG (reference sequence). This CDR3 has 14 amino acids. The whole variable domain, filled in from reference TRBV30 and TRBJ2-2, reads SQTIHQWPATLVQPVGSPLSLECTVEGTSNPNLYWYRQAAGRGLQLLFYSVGIGQISSEVPQNLSASRPQDRQFILSSKKLLLSDSGFYLCAWSGREWTGELFFGEGSRLTVL.